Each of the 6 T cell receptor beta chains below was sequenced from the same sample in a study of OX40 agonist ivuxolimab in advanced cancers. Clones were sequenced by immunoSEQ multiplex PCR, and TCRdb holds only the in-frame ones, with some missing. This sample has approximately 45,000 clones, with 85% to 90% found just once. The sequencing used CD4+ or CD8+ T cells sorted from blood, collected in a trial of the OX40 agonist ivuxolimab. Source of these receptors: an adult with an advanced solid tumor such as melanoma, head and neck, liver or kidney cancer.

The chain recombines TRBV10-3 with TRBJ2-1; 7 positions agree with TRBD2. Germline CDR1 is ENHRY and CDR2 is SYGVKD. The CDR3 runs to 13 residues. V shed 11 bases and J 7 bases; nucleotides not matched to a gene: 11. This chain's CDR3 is CASGRGGVNEQFF. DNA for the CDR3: TGTGCCTCTGGCCGGGGAGGGGTAAATGAGCAGTTCTTC.

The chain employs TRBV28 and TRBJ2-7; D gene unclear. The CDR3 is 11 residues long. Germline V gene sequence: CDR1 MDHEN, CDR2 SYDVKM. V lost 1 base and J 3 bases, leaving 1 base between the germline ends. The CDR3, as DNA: TGTGCCAGCAGTTTATACTACGAGCAGTACTTC. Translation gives CASSLYYEQYF.

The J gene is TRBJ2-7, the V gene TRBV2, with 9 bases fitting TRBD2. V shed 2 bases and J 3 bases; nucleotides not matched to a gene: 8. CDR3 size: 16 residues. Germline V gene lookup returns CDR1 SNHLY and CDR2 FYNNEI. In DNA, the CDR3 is TGTGCCAGCAGTGAACACGTGCGGGAGGGAGGCTACGAGCAGTACTTC. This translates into CASSEHVREGGYEQYF.

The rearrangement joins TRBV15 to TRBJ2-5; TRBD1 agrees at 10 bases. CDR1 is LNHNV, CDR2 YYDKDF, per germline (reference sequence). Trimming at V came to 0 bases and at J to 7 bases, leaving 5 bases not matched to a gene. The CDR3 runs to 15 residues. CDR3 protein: CATSREPGQGGTQYF. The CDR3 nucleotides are TGTGCCACCAGCAGAGAACCCGGACAGGGGGGGACCCAGTACTTC.

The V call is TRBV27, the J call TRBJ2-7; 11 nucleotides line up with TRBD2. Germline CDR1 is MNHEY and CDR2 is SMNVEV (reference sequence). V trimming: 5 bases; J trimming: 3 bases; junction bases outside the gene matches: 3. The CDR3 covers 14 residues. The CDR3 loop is CASSVAGGGYEQYF. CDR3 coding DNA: TGTGCCAGCAGTGTAGCGGGAGGGGGCTACGAGCAGTACTTC.

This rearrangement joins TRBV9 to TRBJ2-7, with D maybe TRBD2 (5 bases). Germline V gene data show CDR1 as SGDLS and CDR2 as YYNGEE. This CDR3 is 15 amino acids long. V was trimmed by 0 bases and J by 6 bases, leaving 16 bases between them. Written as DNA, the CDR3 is TGTGCCAGCAGCGTAGGTAGCGTCACACGGGGCGAGCAGTACTTC. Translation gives CASSVGSVTRGEQYF.